This TCR beta chain was found in a study of T cell clones after liver transplantation. Study details: Tolerance: complete withdrawal held at least one year, liver enzymes staying within twice normal.

TCRdb's table, derived via immunoSEQ multiplex PCR, lists solely in-frame clones and lacks some. The sample holds about 120,000 clones, just over 90% seen once. This clone was found once. The TCR comes from a human patient who received a liver transplant. Some T cells may trace back to the graft donor. Sequenced here: CD4+ T cells from blood, sampled 12 months after liver transplant.

CDR3 bases: TGTGCCAGTAGTATACAGGAGACCCAGTACTTC. Protein: CASSIQETQYF. This sequence joins TRBV19 and TRBJ2-5; D ambiguous. Germline V gives CDR1 LNHDA, CDR2 SQIVND (reference sequence). The CDR3 has 11 amino acids. Trimming shortened V by 2 bases and J by 5 bases, and 3 bases separated the two germline ends.